This TCR beta chain stems from a study of tumor-infiltrating lymphocytes in primary liver carcinoma. Overall study context: The study included patients who were men and women aged 30 to 69 years. Whole-study findings and limits: The difference in top-250-clone fraction between tumors and blood was significant, favoring tumors (p = 0.039).

The study co-extracted DNA and RNA from 20-30 mg of unsorted bulk tissue. cDNA specific to TCR beta was made from approximately 0.55 ug of total RNA, with a constant-region primer employed for priming. Three nested multiplex PCR rounds, a slightly modified ARM-PCR method, built the TCR beta libraries. Investigators reported that the first two PCR rounds, at 10 cycles each, used TRBV1-TRBV30 forward primers with a C-beta reverse primer. Each CDR3 protein gets one entry after TCRdb re-called the multiplex PCR reads with MiXCR. The sample records about 96,000 distinct CDR3 sequences, around 68% being singletons. This CDR3 contains 14 residues. Trimming took off 4 bases at V and 4 bases at J, with 13 bases between the two ends. The germline CDR1 and CDR2 sequences are SGHNT and YYREEE (reference sequence). About this clonotype: Its antigen is currently unknown.

The material sequenced was tumor-adjacent normal liver tissue. The rearrangement joins TRBV5-4 to TRBJ2-3; a weak D match, TRBD2 (5 bases). This TCR derives from a man between 35 and 55 years old with primary liver carcinoma and hepatitis B virus infection. DNA for the CDR3: TGTGCCAGCAGCCGTGACATGGGAGCAGATACGCAGTATTTT. Its protein product is CASSRDMGADTQYF. The whole variable domain, remainder taken from reference TRBV5-4 and TRBJ2-3, is ETGVTQSPTHLIKTRGQQVTLRCSSQSGHNTVSWYQQALGQGPQFIFQYYREEENGRGNFPPRFSGLQFPNYSSELNVNALELDDSALYLCASSRDMGADTQYFGPGTRLTVL.